A selection of T cell receptor beta chains follows, all from one sample in a study of cytomegalovirus exposure and HLA in healthy donors. Only in-frame clones appear in the TCRdb table, and some are missing; sequencing was by immunoSEQ multiplex PCR. This table has around 210,000 clones, 78% appearing once. The sequencing input was PBMCs. Source of these receptors: a boy aged 10-17 years in good health and CMV-seronegative. Each CDR3 is given with its conserved first and last residue. The order of the fields is clone size, V gene, D gene, J gene, CDR3 protein, CDR3 DNA. D genes are given only for firm matches. Part of the rows lack a size; the others show once, few, many or a class for expanded clones.

abundance: -; v_gene: TRBV28; d_gene: -; j_gene: TRBJ1-1; CDR3aa: CASSSYPAKDTNTEAFF; CDR3nt: TGTGCCAGCAGTTCCTACCCCGCCAAGGACACAAACACTGAAGCTTTCTTT
abundance: -; v_gene: TRBV2; d_gene: -; j_gene: TRBJ2-5; CDR3aa: CASSDAASPQYF; CDR3nt: TGTGCCAGCAGTGATGCGGCTAGCCCGCAGTACTTC
abundance: -; v_gene: TRBV10-3; d_gene: TRBD1; j_gene: TRBJ1-6; CDR3aa: CAISESRGLDNSPLHF; CDR3nt: TGTGCCATCAGTGAGTCTAGGGGGCTGGATAATTCACCCCTCCACTTT
abundance: -; v_gene: TRBV25-1; d_gene: -; j_gene: TRBJ1-1; CDR3aa: CASIRGTEAFF; CDR3nt: TGTGCCAGCATTCGGGGGACTGAAGCTTTCTTT
abundance: -; v_gene: TRBV6-1; d_gene: -; j_gene: TRBJ2-7; CDR3aa: CASTVGRSSYEQYF; CDR3nt: TGTGCCAGCACTGTGGGGAGAAGCTCCTACGAGCAGTACTTC
abundance: -; v_gene: TRBV5-1; d_gene: -; j_gene: TRBJ1-6; CDR3aa: CASRQDPNSPLHF; CDR3nt: TGCGCCAGCCGACAGGACCCTAATTCACCCCTCCACTTT
abundance: -; v_gene: TRBV11-3; d_gene: TRBD2; j_gene: TRBJ2-5; CDR3aa: CASSSGLAGTQETQYF; CDR3nt: TGTGCCAGCAGCTCAGGACTAGCGGGAACCCAAGAGACCCAGTACTTC
abundance: -; v_gene: TRBV6-1; d_gene: TRBD1; j_gene: TRBJ1-1; CDR3aa: CASSETTGRYTEAFF; CDR3nt: TGTGCCAGCAGTGAAACGACAGGGAGGTACACTGAAGCTTTCTTT
abundance: -; v_gene: TRBV6-4; d_gene: TRBD2; j_gene: TRBJ2-3; CDR3aa: CASSLLAGGSTDTQYF; CDR3nt: TGTGCCAGCAGTCTTCTAGCGGGGGGGAGCACAGATACGCAGTATTTT
abundance: -; v_gene: TRBV4-2; d_gene: TRBD2; j_gene: TRBJ2-3; CDR3aa: CASSHLQAGGNTDTQYF; CDR3nt: TGTGCCAGCAGCCACCTCCAAGCGGGGGGGAACACAGATACGCAGTATTTT
abundance: -; v_gene: TRBV6-5; d_gene: TRBD1; j_gene: TRBJ1-2; CDR3aa: CASSRGQGGYGYTF; CDR3nt: TGTGCCAGCAGTAGGGGACAGGGAGGATATGGCTACACCTTC
abundance: -; v_gene: TRBV11-2; d_gene: TRBD2; j_gene: TRBJ2-5; CDR3aa: CASSLAGETQYF; CDR3nt: TGTGCCAGCAGTCTAGCGGGAGAGACCCAGTACTTC
abundance: -; v_gene: TRBV11-2; d_gene: TRBD2; j_gene: TRBJ2-1; CDR3aa: CASSFSLAGGFNEQFF; CDR3nt: TGTGCCAGCAGCTTTTCACTAGCGGGAGGTTTCAATGAGCAGTTCTTC
abundance: -; v_gene: TRBV5-1; d_gene: TRBD2; j_gene: TRBJ2-3; CDR3aa: CASSLRRAGGYSPLTDTQYF; CDR3nt: TGCGCCAGCAGCTTGAGGAGGGCGGGAGGGTATAGTCCACTCACAGATACGCAGTATTTT
abundance: -; v_gene: TRBV5-1; d_gene: TRBD1; j_gene: TRBJ1-6; CDR3aa: CASSWTGDYNSPLHF; CDR3nt: TGCGCCAGCAGCTGGACAGGGGACTATAATTCACCCCTCCACTTT
abundance: -; v_gene: TRBV15; d_gene: -; j_gene: TRBJ1-1; CDR3aa: CATSRVEGGAEAFF; CDR3nt: TGTGCCACCAGCAGAGTTGAGGGTGGGGCTGAAGCTTTCTTT
abundance: -; v_gene: TRBV6-5; d_gene: TRBD1; j_gene: TRBJ2-7; CDR3aa: CASSWGTGGYEQYF; CDR3nt: TGTGCCAGCAGTTGGGGGACAGGGGGCTACGAGCAGTACTTC
abundance: -; v_gene: TRBV11-2; d_gene: TRBD2; j_gene: TRBJ2-7; CDR3aa: CASSLGTSAYEQYF; CDR3nt: TGTGCCAGCAGCTTAGGGACTAGCGCCTACGAGCAGTACTTC
abundance: -; v_gene: TRBV5-1; d_gene: -; j_gene: TRBJ1-5; CDR3aa: CASRLGTSDNQPQHF; CDR3nt: TGCGCCAGCAGGCTAGGGACATCCGACAATCAGCCCCAGCATTTT
abundance: once; v_gene: TRBV21-1; d_gene: -; j_gene: TRBJ1-2; CDR3aa: CWRCGYTF; CDR3nt: TGTTGGCGGTGCGGCTACACCTTC
abundance: few; v_gene: TRBV6-5; d_gene: -; j_gene: TRBJ1-1; CDR3aa: CASTSGTEAFF; CDR3nt: TGTGCCAGCACCTCGGGGACTGAAGCTTTCTTT
abundance: -; v_gene: TRBV6-1; d_gene: -; j_gene: TRBJ1-2; CDR3aa: CASSALYGYTF; CDR3nt: TGTGCCAGCAGTGCCTTATATGGCTACACCTTC
abundance: -; v_gene: TRBV7-2; d_gene: TRBD2; j_gene: TRBJ2-1; CDR3aa: CASSPRGSGGYHEQFF; CDR3nt: TGTGCCAGCAGCCCCCGGGGTAGCGGGGGGTATCATGAGCAGTTCTTC
abundance: -; v_gene: TRBV9; d_gene: TRBD1; j_gene: TRBJ1-2; CDR3aa: CASSVGGTGDFGYTF; CDR3nt: TGTGCCAGCAGCGTAGGGGGGACAGGGGATTTTGGCTACACCTTC
abundance: -; v_gene: TRBV25-1; d_gene: TRBD1; j_gene: TRBJ2-7; CDR3aa: CASSEKGARNEQYF; CDR3nt: TGTGCCAGCAGTGAAAAGGGGGCACGGAACGAGCAGTACTTC
abundance: -; v_gene: TRBV27; d_gene: TRBD1; j_gene: TRBJ2-7; CDR3aa: CASSDPGQGKDEQYF; CDR3nt: TGTGCCAGCAGTGACCCCGGACAGGGCAAAGACGAGCAGTACTTC
abundance: -; v_gene: TRBV7-7; d_gene: -; j_gene: TRBJ1-3; CDR3aa: CELRGTSGNTIYF; CDR3nt: TGTGAACTCCGGGGGACCTCTGGAAACACCATATATTTT